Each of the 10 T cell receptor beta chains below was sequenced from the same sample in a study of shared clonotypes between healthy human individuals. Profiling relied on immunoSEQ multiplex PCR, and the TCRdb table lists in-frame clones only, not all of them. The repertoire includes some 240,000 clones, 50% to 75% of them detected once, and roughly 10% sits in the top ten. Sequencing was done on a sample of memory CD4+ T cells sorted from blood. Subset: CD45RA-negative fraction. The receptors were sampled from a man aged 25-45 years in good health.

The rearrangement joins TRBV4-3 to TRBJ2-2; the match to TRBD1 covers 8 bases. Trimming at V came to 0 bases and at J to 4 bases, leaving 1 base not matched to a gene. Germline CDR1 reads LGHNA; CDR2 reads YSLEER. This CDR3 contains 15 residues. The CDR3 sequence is CASSQDTGGTGELFF. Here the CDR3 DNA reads TGCGCCAGCAGCCAAGATACAGGGGGCACCGGGGAGCTGTTTTTT.

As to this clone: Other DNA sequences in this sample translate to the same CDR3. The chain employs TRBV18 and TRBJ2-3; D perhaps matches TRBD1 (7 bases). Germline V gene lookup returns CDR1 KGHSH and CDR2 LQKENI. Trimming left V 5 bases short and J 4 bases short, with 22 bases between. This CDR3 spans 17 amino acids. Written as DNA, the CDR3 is TGTGCCAGCTCAAAACCGGGGGCGAGGACAGGATCAGATACGCAGTATTTT. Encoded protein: CASSKPGARTGSDTQYF.

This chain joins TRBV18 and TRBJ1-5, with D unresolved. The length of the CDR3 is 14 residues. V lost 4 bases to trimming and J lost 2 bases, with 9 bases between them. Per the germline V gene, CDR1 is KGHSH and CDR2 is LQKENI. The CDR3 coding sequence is TGTGCCAGCTCACGGGCTAAGGGCAATCAGCCCCAGCATTTT. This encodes CASSRAKGNQPQHF.

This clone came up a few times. This chain's CDR3 is CASSQGSSGANVLTF. In nucleotides, the CDR3 is TGTGCCAGCAGCCAAGGGAGCTCTGGGGCCAACGTCCTGACTTTC. The chain carries TRBV7-8 and TRBJ2-6; D is perhaps TRBD2 (5 bases). The CDR3 has 15 residues. V was trimmed by 5 bases and J by 0 bases, leaving 8 bases between them. The germline V gene encodes CDR1 SGHVS and CDR2 FQNEAQ.

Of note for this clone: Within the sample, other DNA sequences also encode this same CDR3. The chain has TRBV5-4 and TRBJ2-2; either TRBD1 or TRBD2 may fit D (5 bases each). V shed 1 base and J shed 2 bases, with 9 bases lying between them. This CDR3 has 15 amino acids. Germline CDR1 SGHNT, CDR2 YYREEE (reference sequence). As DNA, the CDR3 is TGTGCCAGCAGCTTGTCGGGGCTAAACACCGGGGAGCTGTTTTTT. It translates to CASSLSGLNTGELFF.

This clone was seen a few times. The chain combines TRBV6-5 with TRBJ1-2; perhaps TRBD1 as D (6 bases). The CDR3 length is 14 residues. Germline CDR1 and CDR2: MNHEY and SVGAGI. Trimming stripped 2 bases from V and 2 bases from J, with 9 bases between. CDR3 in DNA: TGTGCCAGCAGTTACGCCGACAGGAACTATGGCTACACCTTC. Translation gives CASSYADRNYGYTF.

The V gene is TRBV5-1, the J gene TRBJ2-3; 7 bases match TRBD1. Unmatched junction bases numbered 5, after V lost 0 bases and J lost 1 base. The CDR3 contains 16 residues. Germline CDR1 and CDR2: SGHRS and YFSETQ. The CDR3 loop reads CASSLAVGTGTDTQYF. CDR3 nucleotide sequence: TGCGCCAGCAGCTTGGCTGTAGGGACAGGCACAGATACGCAGTATTTT.

This CDR3 is CASSPGTAIDEKLFF. CDR3 in DNA: TGTGCCAGCTCACCCGGGACAGCCATCGATGAAAAACTGTTTTTT. This chain joins TRBV18 and TRBJ1-4; 7 positions agree with TRBD1. The J segment lost 6 bases and the V segment lost 3 bases, leaving 7 bases of the junction unmatched. Germline V lookup: CDR1 KGHSH, CDR2 LQKENI. This CDR3 is built from 15 residues.

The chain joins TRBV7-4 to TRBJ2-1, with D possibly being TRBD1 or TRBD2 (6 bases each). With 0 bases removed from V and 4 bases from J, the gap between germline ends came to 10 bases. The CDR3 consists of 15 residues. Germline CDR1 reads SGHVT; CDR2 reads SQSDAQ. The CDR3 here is CASSLAAGQYNEQFF. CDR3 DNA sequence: TGTGCCAGCAGCTTAGCTGCGGGACAATACAATGAGCAGTTCTTC.

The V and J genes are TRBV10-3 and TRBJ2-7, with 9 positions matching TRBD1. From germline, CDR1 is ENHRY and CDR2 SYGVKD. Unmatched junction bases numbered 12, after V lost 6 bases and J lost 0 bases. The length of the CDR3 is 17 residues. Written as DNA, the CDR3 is TGTGCCATCAGCCGGGACAGGGCAGAAATTAGCTCCTACGAGCAGTACTTC. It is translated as CAISRDRAEISSYEQYF.